A single sample gave rise to the 14 T cell receptor beta chains below, sequenced in a study of beta chain features in type 1 diabetes. Expressed TCRB transcripts got sequenced, as all isolated RNA was reverse transcribed. Some clones are missing from TCRdb's copy, which holds only in-frame ones; the method was immunoSEQ multiplex PCR. The sample includes 35,000 to 45,000 clones, roughly two thirds of them seen just once. Sequenced material: Tregs from blood. All receptors come from a woman in her 30s in good health.

The chain joins TRBV7-9 to TRBJ2-7; 7 positions match TRBD2. This CDR3 region has 15 residues. With V trimmed by 1 base and J by 2 bases, 5 bases remained unmatched. Germline-derived CDR1 and CDR2 are SEHNR and FQNEAQ (reference sequence). CDR3 sequence reads: CASSLGLGRTYEQYF. DNA for the CDR3: TGTGCCAGCAGCTTAGGTCTCGGGAGGACCTACGAGCAGTACTTC.

The chain couples TRBV14 to TRBJ2-1; TRBD2 matches at 7 bases. This CDR3 has 13 amino acids. The V gene's germline CDR1 is SGHDN and CDR2 FVKESK. The V gene end was trimmed by 1 base and the J gene end by 13 bases; junction bases not matched to a gene: 7. The CDR3, as DNA: TGTGCCAGCAGCCAAGGCACTAGCGACCTCCAGTTCTTC. Translating gives CASSQGTSDLQFF.

The chain links TRBV7-8 to TRBJ2-5, with TRBD1 matching over 7 bases. V dropped 5 bases and J dropped 4; count of bases not matched to a gene: 10. In germline, CDR1 is SGHVS, CDR2 FQNEAQ. The CDR3 contains 15 residues. CDR3 DNA: TGTGCCAGCAGCCTTCGGACAGGCCTGGGAGAGACCCAGTACTTC. The encoded protein is CASSLRTGLGETQYF.

This clone was recorded a few times. The chain carries TRBV7-9 and TRBJ2-2, with D tentatively TRBD1 (5 bases). CDR3 size: 15 residues. CDR1 and CDR2 from the germline V gene are SEHNR and FQNEAQ (reference sequence). Trimming took 7 bases from V and 2 from J, leaving 14 bases between them. The CDR3 DNA sequence: TGTGCCAGCATCAACAGGTTCGATAACACCGGGGAGCTGTTTTTT. Translating it yields CASINRFDNTGELFF.

The genes are TRBV15 and TRBJ2-4; possibly TRBD2 for D (6 bases). The germline V and J ends were trimmed by 0 bases and 10 bases, with 13 bases remaining between them. CDR1 and CDR2 (germline): LNHNV, YYDKDF (reference sequence). This CDR3 spans 14 amino acids. CDR3 protein: CATSRDRGWRIQYF. The CDR3 DNA reads as TGTGCCACCAGCAGAGATCGGGGGTGGCGAATTCAGTACTTC.

The genes are TRBV4-2 and TRBJ2-1; 10 nucleotides align to TRBD2. The CDR3 loop spans 16 amino acids. Trimming removed 2 bases from V and 2 bases from J; junction bases left unmatched: 3. CDR1 and CDR2 from the germline V gene are LGHNA and YNFKEQ. The CDR3 loop reads CASSQILAGTYNEQFF. The CDR3, as DNA: TGTGCCAGCAGCCAAATACTAGCGGGGACCTACAATGAGCAGTTCTTC.

The chain couples TRBV5-1 to TRBJ1-1, with TRBD1 identical over 8 bases. This CDR3 comprises 13 residues. V was clipped by 5 bases and J by 4 bases; unmatched bases: 4. CDR1 and CDR2 (germline): SGHRS, YFSETQ. Here the CDR3 DNA reads TGCGCCAGCAGTGGACAGGGTTTCACTGAAGCTTTCTTT. Residues: CASSGQGFTEAFF.

In this sample, this clone turned up once. This rearrangement joins TRBV9 to TRBJ2-1, with 7 positions matching TRBD1. From germline, CDR1 is SGDLS and CDR2 YYNGEE. With 0 bases clipped from V and 5 bases from J, the junction kept 11 bases outside the gene matches. CDR3 length: 17 residues. This chain's CDR3 is CASSVVPWGTANNEQFF. The DNA for the CDR3 is TGTGCCAGCAGCGTAGTCCCCTGGGGGACAGCAAACAATGAGCAGTTCTTC.

This clone was counted only a few times. The J gene is TRBJ2-5, the V gene TRBV7-2; tentative D call: TRBD2 (6 bases). The J call may be in error: the DNA end matches TRBJ2-7 better. Germline loops: CDR1 SGHTA, CDR2 FQGNSA. The CDR3 contains 13 residues. The CDR3 reads CASSFGEALEQYF. The CDR3 bases are TGTGCCAGCAGCTTCGGGGAGGCCCTCGAGCAGTACTTC.

V usage is TRBV18 and J usage is TRBJ2-7; 9 positions agree with TRBD1. Germline loops: CDR1 KGHSH, CDR2 LQKENI. This CDR3 is 18 amino acids long. With 5 bases clipped from V and 2 bases from J, the junction kept 16 bases outside the gene matches. This CDR3 reads CASSTFGTGLVKAYEQYF. The DNA for the CDR3 is TGTGCCAGCTCAACTTTCGGGACAGGGTTGGTAAAGGCCTACGAGCAGTACTTC.

V gene TRBV28 combines with J gene TRBJ2-1; D perhaps matches TRBD1 (6 bases). CDR1 and CDR2 from the germline V gene are MDHEN and SYDVKM. V was pared by 7 bases and J by 1 base, with 11 bases between. The CDR3 totals 14 residues. The CDR3 DNA follows: TGTGCCAGCAACAGGGAGCATTCCTACAATGAGCAGTTCTTC. Translating gives CASNREHSYNEQFF.

The V and J genes are TRBV5-6 and TRBJ2-1; 12 bases are a match to TRBD2. The CDR3 has 15 amino acids. Germline V gene sequence: CDR1 SGHDT, CDR2 YYEEEE. V dropped 6 bases and J dropped 10; count of bases not matched to a gene: 11. CDR3 region: CASTPTGLAGLEQFF. CDR3 coding DNA: TGTGCCAGCACCCCAACAGGACTAGCGGGATTGGAGCAGTTCTTC.

V is TRBV7-2 and J is TRBJ1-1; possible D gene TRBD1, 6 bases. The CDR3 runs to 16 residues. Trimming pared 5 bases from V and 1 base from J, leaving 17 bases between. Germline V CDR1 and CDR2: SGHTA, FQGNSA. The CDR3 bases are TGTGCCAGCAGCCGGGGACCGGGACAAACGAACACTGAAGCTTTCTTT. Amino acids: CASSRGPGQTNTEAFF.

This sequence joins TRBV2 and TRBJ2-7; 8 nucleotides align to TRBD1. J was trimmed by 6 bases and V by 6 bases; bases with no gene match: 13. CDR3 length equals 15 residues. CDR1 is SNHLY and CDR2 is FYNNEI in the germline V gene. The CDR3 nucleotides are TGTGCCAGCAGCCCATCTGGACAGGGTATGCGCGAGCAGTACTTC. This translates into CASSPSGQGMREQYF.